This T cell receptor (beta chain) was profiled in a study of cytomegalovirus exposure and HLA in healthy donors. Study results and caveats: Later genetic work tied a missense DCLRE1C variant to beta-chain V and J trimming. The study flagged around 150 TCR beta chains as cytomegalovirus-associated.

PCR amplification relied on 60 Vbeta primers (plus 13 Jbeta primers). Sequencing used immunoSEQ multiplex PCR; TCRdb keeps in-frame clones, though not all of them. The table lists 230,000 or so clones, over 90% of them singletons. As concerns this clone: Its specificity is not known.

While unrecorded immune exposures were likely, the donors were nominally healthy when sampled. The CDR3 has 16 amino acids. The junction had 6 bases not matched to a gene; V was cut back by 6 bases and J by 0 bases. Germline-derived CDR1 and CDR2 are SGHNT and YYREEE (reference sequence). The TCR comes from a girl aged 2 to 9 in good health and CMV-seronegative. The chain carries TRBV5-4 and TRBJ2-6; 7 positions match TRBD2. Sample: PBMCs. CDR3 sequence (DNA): TGTGCCAGCACCCCCGGGGGGAGCTCTGGGGCCAACGTCCTGACTTTC. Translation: CASTPGGSSGANVLTF.